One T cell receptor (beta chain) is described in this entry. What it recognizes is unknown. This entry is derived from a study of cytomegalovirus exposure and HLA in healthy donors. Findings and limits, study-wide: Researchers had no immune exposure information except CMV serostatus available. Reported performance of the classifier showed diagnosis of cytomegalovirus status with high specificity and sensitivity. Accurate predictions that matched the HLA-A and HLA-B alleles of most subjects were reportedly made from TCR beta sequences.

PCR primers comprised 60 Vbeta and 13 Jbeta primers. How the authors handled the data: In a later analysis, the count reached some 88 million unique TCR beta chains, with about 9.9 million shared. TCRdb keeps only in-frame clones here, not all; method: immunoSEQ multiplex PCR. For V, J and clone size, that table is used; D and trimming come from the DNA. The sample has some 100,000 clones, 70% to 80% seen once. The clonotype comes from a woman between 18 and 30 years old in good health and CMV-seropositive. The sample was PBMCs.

CDR3 sequence (DNA): TGCGCCAGCAGCCAAGGTCGACTAGCAGTTACCGGGGAGCTGTTTTTT. The encoded protein is CASSQGRLAVTGELFF. The V and J genes are TRBV4-1 and TRBJ2-2; 7 positions agree with TRBD2. Looked up from germline, CDR1 is MGHRA and CDR2 is YSYEKL. This CDR3 has 16 residues. Trimming took 1 base from V and 5 from J; bases not matched to a gene: 7.